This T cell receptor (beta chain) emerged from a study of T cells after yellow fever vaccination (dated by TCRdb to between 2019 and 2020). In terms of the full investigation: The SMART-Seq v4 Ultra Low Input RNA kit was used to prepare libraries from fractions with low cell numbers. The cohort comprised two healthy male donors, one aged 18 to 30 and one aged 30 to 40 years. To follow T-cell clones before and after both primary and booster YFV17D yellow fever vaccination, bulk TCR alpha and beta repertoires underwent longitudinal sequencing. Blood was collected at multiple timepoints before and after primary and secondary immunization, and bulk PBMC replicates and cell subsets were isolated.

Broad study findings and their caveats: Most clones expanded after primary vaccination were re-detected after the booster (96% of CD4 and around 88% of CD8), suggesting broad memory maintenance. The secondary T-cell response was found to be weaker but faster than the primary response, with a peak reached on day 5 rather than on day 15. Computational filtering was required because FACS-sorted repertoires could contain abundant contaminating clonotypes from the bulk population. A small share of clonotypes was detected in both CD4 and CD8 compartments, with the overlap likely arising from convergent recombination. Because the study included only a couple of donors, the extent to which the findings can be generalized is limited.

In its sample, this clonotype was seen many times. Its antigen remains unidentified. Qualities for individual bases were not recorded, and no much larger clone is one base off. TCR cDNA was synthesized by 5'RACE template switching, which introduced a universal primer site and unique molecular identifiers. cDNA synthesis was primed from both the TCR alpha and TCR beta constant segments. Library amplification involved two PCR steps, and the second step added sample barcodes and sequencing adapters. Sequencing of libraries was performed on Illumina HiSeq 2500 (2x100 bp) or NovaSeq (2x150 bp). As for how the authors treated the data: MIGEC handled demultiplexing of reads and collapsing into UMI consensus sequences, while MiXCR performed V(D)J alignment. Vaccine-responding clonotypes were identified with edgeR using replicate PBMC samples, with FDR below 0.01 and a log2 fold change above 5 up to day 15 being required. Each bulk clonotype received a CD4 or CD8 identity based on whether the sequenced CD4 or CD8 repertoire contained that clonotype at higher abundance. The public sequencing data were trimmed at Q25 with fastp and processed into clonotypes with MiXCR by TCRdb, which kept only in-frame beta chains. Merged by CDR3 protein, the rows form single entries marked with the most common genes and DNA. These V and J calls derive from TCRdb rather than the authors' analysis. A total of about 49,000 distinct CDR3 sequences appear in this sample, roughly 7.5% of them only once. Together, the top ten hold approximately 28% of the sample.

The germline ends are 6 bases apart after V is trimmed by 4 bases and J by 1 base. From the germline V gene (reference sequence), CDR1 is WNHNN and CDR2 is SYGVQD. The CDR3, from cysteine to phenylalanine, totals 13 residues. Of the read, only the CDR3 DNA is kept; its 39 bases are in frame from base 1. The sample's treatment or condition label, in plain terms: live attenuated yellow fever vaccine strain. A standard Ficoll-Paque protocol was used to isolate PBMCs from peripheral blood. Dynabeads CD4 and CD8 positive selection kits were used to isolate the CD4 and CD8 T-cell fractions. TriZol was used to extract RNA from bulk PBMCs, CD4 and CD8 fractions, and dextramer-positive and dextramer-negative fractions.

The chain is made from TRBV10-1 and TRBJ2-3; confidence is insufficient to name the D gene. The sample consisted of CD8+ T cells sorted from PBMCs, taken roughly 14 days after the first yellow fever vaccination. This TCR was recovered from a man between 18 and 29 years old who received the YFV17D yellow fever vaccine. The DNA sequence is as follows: TGCGCCAGCAGTGCAAGCGGCACAGATACGCAGTATTTT. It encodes CASSASGTDTQYF.